This TCR beta chain derives from a study of beta chain features in type 1 diabetes. This clone was seen a few times. Its antigen remains unknown. Overall study results and limits: Shorter TCRB CDR3s, moderately but significantly so, marked every one of the four CD4+ subsets in Type 1 diabetes patients. It was not settled here whether HLA type affects TCRB rearrangement.

CD45RO/CCR7/CD25/CD127/CD95/CD27 sorting isolated CD4+ naive, central memory, regulatory and stem cell-like memory cells. All of the isolated RNA was reverse transcribed, so expressed TCRB transcripts were sequenced. Using immunoSEQ multiplex PCR, the repertoire was profiled, and TCRdb retains in-frame clones only, with some absent. The sample contains hundreds of thousands of clones, over 12% of which appear only once. This sequence was found in a young man with type 1 diabetes. Sequencing was carried out using naive CD4+ T cells from blood.

The CDR3 DNA reads TGTGCCAGCAGACCCAGAAACGAAGAGACCCAGTACTTC. Encoded protein: CASRPRNEETQYF. V usage is TRBV7-2 and J usage is TRBJ2-5; D is undetermined. CDR3 length: 13 amino acids. The ends were cut back, 6 bases at V and 3 bases at J, with 11 bases in the middle. Germline V gene lookup returns CDR1 SGHTA and CDR2 FQGNSA.